The entry below describes one TCR beta chain. The antigen remains unidentified. This specimen belongs to a study of cytomegalovirus exposure and HLA in healthy donors. Study-level background: Some 180 million T cells yielded around 120 million unique TCR beta sequences in earlier analysis.

PCR primers comprised 60 Vbeta and 13 Jbeta primers. How the authors handled the data: In a later analysis, some 80 million unique TCR beta chains included roughly 11 million shared by two or more donors. Generated by immunoSEQ multiplex PCR, the TCRdb table keeps only in-frame clones and is missing some. V, J and clone size are those of that table, while D and trimming were read from the DNA. Of 55,000 to 70,000 clones in the sample, approximately 90% are singletons; the top ten hold 2%. The germline CDR1 and CDR2 sequences are SGHNT and YENEEA. The ends were cut back, 1 base at V and 4 bases at J, with 7 bases in the middle. This CDR3 is 13 amino acids long. Whole-study results and caveats: Donors belonging to an Asian-associated ancestry cluster reportedly showed fewer N-insertions in productive TCRs than the approximately 640-donor mean, according to what a later analysis found.

This TCR was sampled from a woman aged 30 to 39 in good health and CMV-seronegative. The chain has TRBV11-3 and TRBJ1-1; no definite D call. The sequencing sample was made of PBMCs. In DNA, the CDR3 is TGTGCCAGCAGCTTAGGAGGCCTCACTGAAGCTTTCTTT. Encoded protein: CASSLGGLTEAFF. Based on the CDR3 plus reference TRBV11-3 and TRBJ1-1, the full variable domain is EAGVVQSPRYKIIEKKQPVAFWCNPISGHNTLYWYLQNLGQGPELLIRYENEEAVDDSQLPKDRFSAERLKGVDSTLKIQPAELGDSAVYLCASSLGGLTEAFFGQGTRLTVV.